This TCR beta chain was documented in a study of CD8 T cells in ankylosing spondylitis. Study results and limitations: A TCR beta motif made of eight highly homologous variants seemed typical of ankylosing spondylitis blood.

This CDR3 is 15 amino acids long. Germline V gene data show CDR1 as SGHAT and CDR2 as FQDESV (reference sequence). V dropped 1 base and J dropped 7 bases, with 14 bases sitting between them. Making use of molecular barcodes, quantitative 5'-RACE generated TCR beta libraries. In TCRdb, the 5' RACE reads were re-called with MiXCR into one record per CDR3 protein. The repertoire has about 360,000 distinct CDR3 sequences, roughly 14% of them found once; the top ten carry 0.95% to 1.4%. Comments on this clonotype: What it binds is unknown.

This chain joins TRBV11-1 and TRBJ2-1; D is possibly TRBD2 (6 bases). The sequenced sample was blood, either unsorted or a sorted T cell fraction (not recorded which). This sequence was found in a male donor with ankylosing spondylitis or in good health (not recorded which). The CDR3, as DNA: TGTGCCAGCAGCTTAGGCGGGATTCCCCCAAATGAGCAGTTCTTC. Translation: CASSLGGIPPNEQFF.